Included here is one TCR beta chain sequence, with context. Antigen: not known. CDR1 and CDR2 (germline): MNHNS, SASEGT. Trimming removed 2 bases from V and 8 bases from J, with 9 bases in between. CDR3 length: 13 residues. This sample is drawn from a study of cytomegalovirus exposure and HLA in healthy donors. The overall study: The 130 or so validation repertoires were reported in a later analysis to have been generated on the same platform as the 500 to 700 first-cohort repertoires.

Sequencing was performed with immunoSEQ multiplex PCR; in TCRdb, only in-frame clones are kept and a portion is missing. This table has about 76,000 clones, 94% appearing once. General study findings and limits: Cytomegalovirus-associated TCR beta chains were listed, numbering 150 to 200. CMV antigen specificity of a few CMV-associated chains was confirmed in vitro. Later, an analysis found that TCR clusters from the first cohort tended to co-occur in the 110 or so validation repertoires.

The chain has TRBV6-1 and TRBJ1-4, with no clear D. Sequenced: PBMCs. This TCR was recovered from a young man in good health and CMV-seropositive. The CDR3 sequence: CASSESGEEKLFF. Here the CDR3 DNA reads TGTGCCAGCAGTGAATCGGGAGAGGAAAAACTGTTTTTT.